Listed here are 14 T cell receptor beta chains from one sample, sequenced in a study of technical replicates of blood from several donors. The data were produced by immunoSEQ multiplex PCR, yet TCRdb's version contains in-frame clones alone and is incomplete. This table has 10,000 to 15,000 clones, under 95% appearing once. Sequenced: PBMCs. The receptors were sampled from a human donor in good health.

The rearrangement uses TRBV6-5 and TRBJ1-1; D not resolved. The CDR3 extends over 14 amino acids. V lost 6 bases, J lost 1 base, and 12 bases lay in between. CDR1 and CDR2 from the germline V gene are MNHEY and SVGAGI. The CDR3 spells CASSPEQPNTEAFF. DNA for the CDR3: TGTGCCAGCAGCCCGGAGCAGCCGAACACTGAAGCTTTCTTT.

The CDR3 DNA follows: TGTGCCAGCAAACTGACGACAGGGGGTCAGCCCCAGCATTTT. It codes for CASKLTTGGQPQHF. The V call is TRBV2, the J call TRBJ1-5, with 9 nucleotides matching TRBD1. V trimming: 7 bases; J trimming: 6 bases; junction bases outside the gene matches: 7. The CDR3 is 14 residues long. Germline V gene data show CDR1 as SNHLY and CDR2 as FYNNEI.

The rearrangement links TRBV4-2 to TRBJ1-5; D possibly corresponds to TRBD1 (6 bases). The CDR3 consists of 15 residues. Germline values: CDR1 LGHNA, CDR2 YNFKEQ. Trimming cost V 0 bases and J 5 bases, with 11 bases left between them. The DNA of the CDR3 is TGTGCCAGCAGCCAAGAGACAGGCGGATATCAGCCCCAGCATTTT. Its protein product is CASSQETGGYQPQHF.

The chain carries TRBV5-6 and TRBJ2-1; 13 bases map to TRBD2. The germline gives CDR1 SGHDT, CDR2 YYEEEE. V lost 2 bases to trimming and J lost 2 bases; unmatched junction nucleotides: 1. The CDR3 has 16 amino acids. The CDR3 bases are TGTGCCAGCAGCTTAGGGACTAGCGGGACCTACAATGAGCAGTTCTTC. It specifies CASSLGTSGTYNEQFF.

The chain employs TRBV29-1 and TRBJ2-1, with TRBD1 matching 8 bases. J lost 6 bases, V lost 4 bases, and 5 bases had no gene match. The CDR3 runs 13 residues. The germline gives CDR1 SQVTM, CDR2 ANQGSEA. This CDR3 reads CSVVTGGRNEQFF. Written as DNA, the CDR3 is TGCAGCGTTGTAACAGGGGGGCGCAATGAGCAGTTCTTC.

The chain joins TRBV11-2 to TRBJ1-1, with 10 bases fitting TRBD1. Trimming took 1 base from V and 4 from J; bases not matched to a gene: 3. This CDR3 is 15 amino acids long. The germline gives CDR1 SGHAT, CDR2 FQNNGV. The CDR3 spells CASSLGTGGPTEAFF. As DNA, the CDR3 is TGTGCCAGCAGCTTAGGGACAGGGGGGCCCACTGAAGCTTTCTTT.

The chain uses TRBV6-1 and TRBJ1-4, with D unclear. The germline V gene encodes CDR1 MNHNS and CDR2 SASEGT. V was cut by 3 bases and J by 8 bases, with 13 bases left in between. This CDR3 spans 14 amino acids. Here the CDR3 reads CASSEGSGGEKLFF. As DNA, the CDR3 is TGTGCCAGCAGTGAGGGCAGCGGAGGAGAAAAACTGTTTTTT.

The chain has TRBV11-1 and TRBJ2-7; possibly TRBD1 for D (6 bases). Deletions cut 5 bases from V and 0 bases from J, with 14 bases between. CDR1 and CDR2 (germline): SGHAT, FQDESV (reference sequence). The CDR3 is made up of 15 amino acids. CDR3 region: CASSARTASSYEQYF. The CDR3 nucleotides are TGTGCCAGCAGCGCCCGGACAGCGAGCTCCTACGAGCAGTACTTC. The whole variable domain, filled in from reference TRBV11-1 and TRBJ2-7, reads EAEVAQSPRYKITEKSQAVAFWCDPISGHATLYWYRQILGQGPELLVQFQDESVVDDSQLPKDRFSAERLKGVDSTLKIQPAELGDSAMYLCASSARTASSYEQYFGPGTRLTVT.

The chain joins TRBV4-1 to TRBJ2-1; D possibly corresponds to TRBD2 (6 bases). The germline V and J ends were trimmed by 0 bases and 6 bases, with 9 bases remaining between them. Germline CDR1 reads MGHRA; CDR2 reads YSYEKL. CDR3 length: 14 residues. The CDR3 DNA is TGCGCCAGCAGCCAAGAGGTGGGGGGCAATGAGCAGTTCTTC. As protein: CASSQEVGGNEQFF.

This chain joins TRBV30 and TRBJ2-7, with 8 nucleotides matching TRBD2. The CDR3 contains 15 residues. Germline CDR1 and CDR2: GTSNPN and SVGIG (reference sequence). With V trimmed by 2 bases and J by 0 bases, 6 bases remained unmatched. The CDR3, as DNA: TGTGCCTGGAGTCGCGGGGGGACTGACTCCTACGAGCAGTACTTC. Amino acid sequence: CAWSRGGTDSYEQYF.

The rearrangement links TRBV5-8 to TRBJ2-3; 7 bases are a match to TRBD2. CDR3 size: 15 residues. V trimming: 4 bases; J trimming: 3 bases; junction bases outside the gene matches: 8. The germline V gene encodes CDR1 SGHTS and CDR2 YDEGEE. The CDR3 protein is CASSARGESTDTQYF. CDR3 coding DNA: TGTGCCAGCAGCGCCCGGGGGGAATCGACAGATACGCAGTATTTT. Supplemented by reference TRBV5-8 and TRBJ2-3, the full variable domain reads EAGVTQSPTHLIKTRGQQATLRCSPISGHTSVYWYQQALGLGLQFLLWYDEGEERNRGNFPPRFSGRQFPNYSSELNVNALELEDSALYLCASSARGESTDTQYFGPGTRLTVL.

The J gene is TRBJ1-1, the V gene TRBV27; no firm D call. V lost 1 base and J lost 3, with 18 bases in between. This CDR3 spans 17 amino acids. CDR1 is MNHEY and CDR2 is SMNVEV in the germline V gene (reference sequence). The CDR3 sequence is CASSLFSGLRVDTEAFF. CDR3 bases: TGTGCCAGCAGTTTATTTTCAGGCTTGAGAGTAGACACTGAAGCTTTCTTT.

This chain joins TRBV28 and TRBJ1-2; 8 nucleotides match TRBD1. Germline V gene sequence: CDR1 MDHEN, CDR2 SYDVKM. The CDR3 runs to 15 residues. Trimming took 3 bases from V and 3 from J; bases not matched to a gene: 6. DNA for the CDR3: TGTGCCAGCAGTTTGGGGGACAGGCAACACTATGGCTACACCTTC. Translating it yields CASSLGDRQHYGYTF.

The chain recombines TRBV19 with TRBJ2-1; 9 nucleotides align to TRBD2. V lost 9 bases, J lost 7 bases, and 22 bases stayed unmatched. This CDR3 region has 18 residues. Germline V gene lookup returns CDR1 LNHDA and CDR2 SQIVND (reference sequence). CDR3 sequence reads: CASRLLGFAGGPLNEQFF. CDR3 DNA sequence: TGTGCCAGCAGACTGTTAGGGTTTGCGGGAGGGCCTTTAAATGAGCAGTTCTTC.